This T cell receptor beta chain was profiled in a study of T cells in Graves' hyperthyroidism and ophthalmopathy (dated by TCRdb to about 2019). For the wider study: Peripheral blood samples were taken at initial diagnosis, before any treatment was given. An independent validation cohort of some 18 hyperthyroidism patients and about 15 patients who later progressed to ophthalmopathy tested prospective prediction of ophthalmopathy. To identify distinguishing TCR V-J signatures, a discovery cohort of 90 to 100 patients was used, comprising some 45 with Graves' ophthalmopathy and some 60 with stable Graves' hyperthyroidism. Once sampling was done, hyperthyroidism patients were given methimazole at a starting dose of 30 mg daily, whereas ophthalmopathy patients were given high-dose intravenous methylprednisolone. For training and testing, the 100 or so patients in the discovery cohort were randomly divided in a 7:3 ratio. In addition, the study compared T-cell repertoires in thyroid tissue and in blood from roughly 6 Graves' hyperthyroidism patients. According to the paper, TCR Vbeta CDR3 sequencing was carried out on about 140 peripheral blood samples, which came from about 45 ophthalmopathy, fewer than 80 hyperthyroidism and about 17 progressor patients. Findings and caveats that apply to the study as a whole: Sample size was not statistically predetermined, and investigators were not blinded to group allocation. Ophthalmopathy was separated from stable hyperthyroidism by a 13 V-J signature model, with approximately 86% sensitivity and approximately 81% specificity obtained in cross-validation and 80%/75% obtained in testing. Blood samples also contained most of the expanded thyroid clonotypes (frequency above 0.001), which suggests that blood repertoires may reflect thyroid immune responses. In validation, progression to ophthalmopathy was predicted by the model with 55% to 71% sensitivity and around 76% specificity, a median of 6.5 months before onset.

The TCR beta CDR3 regions were amplified from RNA transcripts. A first-round RT-PCR of the TCR CDR3 used the HTBI primer set with the Qiagen OneStep RT-PCR kit. Libraries were constructed in a second round of multiplex PCR, after which size selection and purification were carried out. The libraries were sequenced on an Illumina HiSeq2000 using paired-end 100 bp reads. Concerning the study's data processing: SOAPnuke was used to process the raw data, removing reads that contained adapters or uncalled bases, had a mean Phred below 15, or lacked an exact match to the constant primer or identifier. COPE v1.2.5 was used to merge high-quality paired reads, and clonotypes were defined as unique nucleotide sequences. MiTCR v1.1 was used to align clonotypes to the IMGT TRBV, TRBD and TRBJ reference segments. Only V-J combinations with frequency above 0.0001, covering 99.2% of repertoires, were analysed. The TCS score was defined as the ratio of F50 (clonal expansion) to E x V (chaos), calculated using BLOSUM62-based TCRdist between CDR3 peptides within each V-J. Welch's t-statistics and random forest reduced just over 500 V-J features to 10 to 15, which were used in a naive Bayes classifier (R e1071). TCRdb trimmed the raw reads at Q25, called clones with MiXCR and kept productive beta chains. Under each unique CDR3 protein, matching rows form one entry showing the most common genes and DNA. TCRdb's processing, not the authors', yielded these V and J calls. Within this sample are a few hundred thousand distinct CDR3 sequences, with about 14% of them counted one time only. In total, the top ten clones hold roughly 14% of the sample.

The V and J ends are trimmed by 0 bases and 2 bases, leaving 4 bases between them. Sequences SGDLS (CDR1) and YYNGEE (CDR2) are obtained from the germline V gene. Spanning cysteine to phenylalanine, the CDR3 consists of 13 amino acids. The sequence is cut down to CDR3 DNA, 39 bases in frame from base 1. Stable Graves' hyperthyroidism was defined as no progression to ophthalmopathy during 18 months of follow-up. Hyperthyroidism patients were aged 18 to 65 years and newly diagnosed, with disease duration of less than 2 months. Any patient with an uncontrolled infection, another autoimmune disease, pregnancy or lactation was excluded. Diagnoses were established on the basis of clinical symptoms, serum thyroxine and TRAb, thyroid ultrasound, and orbital computed tomography. PBMCs were separated from 7.5 to 10 ml of fresh peripheral blood using Ficoll-Paque density gradient centrifugation. Trizol reagent was used to extract total RNA, and RNA quality was then checked on an Agilent 2100 Bioanalyzer.

The sample holds many counts of this clonotype. Its specific antigen is unknown. No quality values exist for individual bases; no much larger clone is one base distant. The chain uses TRBV9 and TRBJ2-3; no D segment can be confidently identified. This TCR derives from a middle-aged woman with Graves' hyperthyroidism. Source material: blood. The CDR3 protein is CASSVGTTDTQYF. The bases are TGTGCCAGCAGCGTAGGGACCACAGATACGCAGTATTTT.